The source of this T cell receptor beta chain is a study of T cells in Graves' hyperthyroidism and ophthalmopathy. Germline V gene lookup returns CDR1 ENHRY and CDR2 SYGVKD. V lost 10 bases and J 0 bases, leaving 18 bases between the germline ends. The CDR3 runs to 15 residues. Amplification of TCR beta CDR3 regions used RNA as the template. HTBI primers were the set used in a first-round RT-PCR of the TCR CDR3. MiXCR, run by TCRdb on the multiplex PCR reads, gives a single entry per CDR3 protein. The sample lists approximately 600,000 distinct CDR3 sequences; around 20% were seen once. The source is a man aged 25 to 40 with Graves' ophthalmopathy. The chain uses TRBV10-3 and TRBJ1-1; a weak D match, TRBD1 (5 bases). The sample comprised blood. For the CDR3, the DNA is TGTGCCACCCGGGACCCTGGTATCATGAACACTGAAGCTTTCTTT. As protein: CATRDPGIMNTEAFF.